The rows below give T cell receptor beta chains drawn from one sample of a study of CD8 T cells in ankylosing spondylitis. Each CDR3 protein gets one entry after TCRdb re-called the 5' RACE reads with MiXCR. The data hold about 35,000 distinct CDR3 sequences, with under 13% observed a single time. Source material: blood, either unsorted or a sorted T cell fraction (not recorded which). These receptors all stem from a male donor with ankylosing spondylitis or in good health (not recorded which). Both conserved end residues are part of each CDR3.

j_call: TRBJ1-1; v_call: TRBV3-1; cdr3_length: 13; cdr3_aa: CASSQFSGAEAFF
j_call: TRBJ2-4; v_call: TRBV20-1; cdr3_length: 11; cdr3_aa: CKTIAKNIQYF
j_call: TRBJ2-5; v_call: TRBV7-9; cdr3_length: 15; cdr3_aa: CASSETSGPQETQYF
j_call: TRBJ2-1; v_call: TRBV7-6; cdr3_length: 14; cdr3_aa: CASSLVRVSGQQFF
j_call: TRBJ2-7; v_call: TRBV5-1; cdr3_length: 15; cdr3_aa: CASTTTGGLTYEQYF
j_call: TRBJ2-7; v_call: TRBV12-3/TRBV12-4; cdr3_length: 14; cdr3_aa: CASSLGTSGYEQYF
j_call: TRBJ1-4; v_call: TRBV27; cdr3_length: 15; cdr3_aa: CASSLSGTGSEKLFF
j_call: TRBJ1-3; v_call: TRBV18; cdr3_length: 15; cdr3_aa: CASSQGASSGNTIYF
j_call: TRBJ1-5; v_call: TRBV18; cdr3_length: 15; cdr3_aa: CASSPTWDTNQPQHF
j_call: TRBJ2-1; v_call: TRBV4-1; cdr3_length: 13; cdr3_aa: CASSFLTVNEQFF
j_call: TRBJ2-1; v_call: TRBV11-3; cdr3_length: 13; cdr3_aa: CASSRGGGNEQFF
j_call: TRBJ2-2; v_call: TRBV5-6; cdr3_length: 14; cdr3_aa: CASSFPENTGELFF
j_call: TRBJ1-5; v_call: TRBV12-3/TRBV12-4; cdr3_length: 12; cdr3_aa: CASSSQNQPQHF
j_call: TRBJ2-7; v_call: TRBV5-1; cdr3_length: 14; cdr3_aa: CASSFGTLPYEQYF
j_call: TRBJ2-1; v_call: TRBV18; cdr3_length: 16; cdr3_aa: CASSPPTGGRYNEQFF
j_call: TRBJ1-1; v_call: TRBV29-1; cdr3_length: 13; cdr3_aa: CSVPGHQNTEAFF
j_call: TRBJ2-1; v_call: TRBV7-3; cdr3_length: 13; cdr3_aa: CASSPTDYNEQFF
j_call: TRBJ1-6; v_call: TRBV7-2; cdr3_length: 14; cdr3_aa: CASSLTTGKSPLHF
j_call: TRBJ2-1; v_call: TRBV29-1; cdr3_length: 11; cdr3_aa: CSVASGSKQFF
j_call: TRBJ2-3; v_call: TRBV5-4; cdr3_length: 13; cdr3_aa: CASSLDITDTQYF
j_call: TRBJ1-5; v_call: TRBV18; cdr3_length: 17; cdr3_aa: CASSHFDRTDSNQPQHF
j_call: TRBJ2-5; v_call: TRBV15; cdr3_length: 15; cdr3_aa: CATSIKTGGQETQYF
j_call: TRBJ2-2; v_call: TRBV5-5; cdr3_length: 15; cdr3_aa: CASSLNTANTGELFF
j_call: TRBJ2-5; v_call: TRBV11-2; cdr3_length: 14; cdr3_aa: CASSLVASQETQYF
j_call: TRBJ1-5; v_call: TRBV10-3; cdr3_length: 15; cdr3_aa: CAISDQGGRGQPQHF
j_call: TRBJ2-2; v_call: TRBV28; cdr3_length: 14; cdr3_aa: CASSLDTASGELFF
j_call: TRBJ2-3; v_call: TRBV4-1; cdr3_length: 14; cdr3_aa: CASSQKGPTDTQYF
j_call: TRBJ2-1; v_call: TRBV7-9; cdr3_length: 16; cdr3_aa: CASSLAQTTPLNEQFF
j_call: TRBJ1-6; v_call: TRBV5-4; cdr3_length: 15; cdr3_aa: CASSLDRARNSPLHF
j_call: TRBJ2-7; v_call: TRBV29-1; cdr3_length: 14; cdr3_aa: CSVTSGRGSYEQYF
j_call: TRBJ2-5; v_call: TRBV6-2/TRBV6-3; cdr3_length: 15; cdr3_aa: CASRTGTSFTETQYF
j_call: TRBJ2-7; v_call: TRBV5-1; cdr3_length: 16; cdr3_aa: CASSLGEVDAIGGQYF
j_call: TRBJ1-5; v_call: TRBV10-3; cdr3_length: 17; cdr3_aa: CAISESATGAYRGPQHF
j_call: TRBJ2-3; v_call: TRBV29-1; cdr3_length: 13; cdr3_aa: CSSGTGGPDTQYF
j_call: TRBJ2-1; v_call: TRBV20-1; cdr3_length: 17; cdr3_aa: CSARGLAVTNSYNEQFF
j_call: TRBJ2-3; v_call: TRBV29-1; cdr3_length: 14; cdr3_aa: CSVEPGTVSDTQYF
j_call: TRBJ2-1; v_call: TRBV29-1; cdr3_length: 14; cdr3_aa: CSVATSGVKYEQFF
j_call: TRBJ2-7; v_call: TRBV2; cdr3_length: 14; cdr3_aa: CASRQTRTTYEQYF
j_call: TRBJ2-1; v_call: TRBV6-2/TRBV6-3; cdr3_length: 17; cdr3_aa: CASSPAGAGGSYNEQFF
j_call: TRBJ2-5; v_call: TRBV19; cdr3_length: 12; cdr3_aa: CAAGTTQETQYF
j_call: TRBJ2-2; v_call: TRBV7-6; cdr3_length: 16; cdr3_aa: CASSSSTNANTGELFF
j_call: TRBJ1-4; v_call: TRBV29-1; cdr3_length: 13; cdr3_aa: CSVRQRLGEKLFF
j_call: TRBJ1-1; v_call: TRBV6-1; cdr3_length: 13; cdr3_aa: CASSGGSVTEAFF
j_call: TRBJ2-4; v_call: TRBV2; cdr3_length: 16; cdr3_aa: CASRGDTSIAKNIQYF
j_call: TRBJ2-3; v_call: TRBV11-2; cdr3_length: 17; cdr3_aa: CASSSGLAITSTDTQYF
j_call: TRBJ2-1; v_call: TRBV5-6; cdr3_length: 17; cdr3_aa: CASSLWGTSGGVNEQFF
j_call: TRBJ2-1; v_call: TRBV4-2; cdr3_length: 16; cdr3_aa: CASSLVYEEAYNEQFF
j_call: TRBJ2-3; v_call: TRBV12-3/TRBV12-4; cdr3_length: 14; cdr3_aa: CASSDGDSTDTQYF
j_call: TRBJ2-3; v_call: TRBV11-3; cdr3_length: 13; cdr3_aa: CASSLGVTDTQYF
j_call: TRBJ2-2; v_call: TRBV6-1; cdr3_length: 14; cdr3_aa: CASGAGLNTGELFF
j_call: TRBJ2-1; v_call: TRBV29-1; cdr3_length: 17; cdr3_aa: CSVEGARLAGMLDEQFF
j_call: TRBJ2-2; v_call: TRBV7-7; cdr3_length: 15; cdr3_aa: CASSLVPGPAGELFF
j_call: TRBJ1-1; v_call: TRBV6-5; cdr3_length: 13; cdr3_aa: CASVDRGTTEAFF
j_call: TRBJ1-1; v_call: TRBV11-1; cdr3_length: 14; cdr3_aa: CASSLPGRNTEAFF
j_call: TRBJ2-5; v_call: TRBV4-1; cdr3_length: 18; cdr3_aa: CASSQRLSGGQGQETQYF
j_call: TRBJ2-3; v_call: TRBV6-1; cdr3_length: 16; cdr3_aa: CASSAPGSGRAGTQYF
j_call: TRBJ2-1; v_call: TRBV5-8; cdr3_length: 17; cdr3_aa: CASSDHRGGSWSDEQFF
j_call: TRBJ2-2; v_call: TRBV6-5; cdr3_length: 16; cdr3_aa: CASSYSTTGGLGELFF
j_call: TRBJ2-7; v_call: TRBV20-1; cdr3_length: 12; cdr3_aa: CSAPTGTDEQYF